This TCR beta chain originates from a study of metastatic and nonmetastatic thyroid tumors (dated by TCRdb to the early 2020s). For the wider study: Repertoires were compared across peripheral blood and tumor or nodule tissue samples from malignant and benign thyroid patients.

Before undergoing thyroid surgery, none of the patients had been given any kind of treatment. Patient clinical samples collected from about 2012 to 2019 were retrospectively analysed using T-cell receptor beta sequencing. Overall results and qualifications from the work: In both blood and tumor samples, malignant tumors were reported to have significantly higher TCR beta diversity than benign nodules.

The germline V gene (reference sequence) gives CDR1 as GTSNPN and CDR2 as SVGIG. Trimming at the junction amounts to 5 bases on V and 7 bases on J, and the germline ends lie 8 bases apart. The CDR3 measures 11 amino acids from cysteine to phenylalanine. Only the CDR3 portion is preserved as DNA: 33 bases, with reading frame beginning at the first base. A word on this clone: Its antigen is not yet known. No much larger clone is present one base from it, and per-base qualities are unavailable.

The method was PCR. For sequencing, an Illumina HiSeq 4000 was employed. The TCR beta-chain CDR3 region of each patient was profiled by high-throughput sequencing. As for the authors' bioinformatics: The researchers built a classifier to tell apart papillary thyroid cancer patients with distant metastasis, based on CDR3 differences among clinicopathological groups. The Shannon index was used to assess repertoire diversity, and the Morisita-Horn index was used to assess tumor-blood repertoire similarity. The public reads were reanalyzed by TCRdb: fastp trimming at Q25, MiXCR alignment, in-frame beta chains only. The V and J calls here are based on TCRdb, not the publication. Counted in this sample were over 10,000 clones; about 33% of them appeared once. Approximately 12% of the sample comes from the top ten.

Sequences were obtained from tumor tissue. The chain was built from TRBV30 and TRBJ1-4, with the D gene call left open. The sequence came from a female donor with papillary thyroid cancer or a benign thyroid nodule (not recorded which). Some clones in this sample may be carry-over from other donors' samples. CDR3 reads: CAWEAGEKLFF. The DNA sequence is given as TGTGCCTGGGAGGCTGGTGAAAAACTGTTTTTT.